These 10 T cell receptor beta chains originate from one sample sequenced in a study of blood T cell repertoires in COVID-19. Here immunoSEQ multiplex PCR was the method, and the copy in TCRdb shows in-frame clones only, minus some. Of around 200,000 clones in the sample, less than 90% were seen once. The specimen was peripheral blood. These receptors were collected from a man aged 30 to 45 with acute or convalescent COVID-19.

This chain connects TRBV5-4 to TRBJ2-5, with 13 nucleotides matching TRBD2. Germline assignment: CDR1 SGHNT and CDR2 YYREEE (reference sequence). The CDR3 runs to 19 residues. The V segment lost 4 bases and the J segment 2 bases; nucleotides outside the gene matches: 14. The CDR3 loop is CASSALLAGGPRGQETQYF. The CDR3 DNA follows: TGTGCCAGCAGCGCGCTACTAGCGGGAGGGCCGCGTGGGCAAGAGACCCAGTACTTC.

The rearrangement joins TRBV6-6 to TRBJ1-4; D uncertain. CDR3 length equals 15 residues. Deletions cut 5 bases from V and 5 bases from J, with 15 bases between. CDR1 and CDR2 (germline): MNHNY, SVGAGI (reference sequence). The CDR3 protein is CASSPPGGGNEKLFF. The CDR3 DNA follows: TGTGCCAGCAGTCCCCCCGGCGGTGGGAATGAAAAACTGTTTTTT.

This rearrangement joins TRBV19 to TRBJ1-5; TRBD1 matches at 8 bases. The V gene's germline CDR1 is LNHDA and CDR2 SQIVND (reference sequence). This CDR3 comprises 17 residues. J gave up 6 bases and V 0 bases, and 10 bases lay outside the gene matches. CDR3 in amino acids: CASSIEPYQGAGQPQHF. CDR3 bases: TGTGCCAGTAGTATAGAGCCGTACCAGGGGGCCGGTCAGCCCCAGCATTTT. Full variable domain (rest looked up from reference TRBV19 and TRBJ1-5): DGGITQSPKYLFRKEGQNVTLSCEQNLNHDAMYWYRQDPGQGLRLIYYSQIVNDFQKGDIAEGYSVSREKKESFPLTVTSAQKNPTAFYLCASSIEPYQGAGQPQHFGDGTRLSIL.

This clone was picked up a small number of times. The chain is built from TRBV5-1 and TRBJ2-7; D gene ambiguous. Germline V gives CDR1 SGHRS, CDR2 YFSETQ. This CDR3 contains 12 residues. Trimming removed 1 base at V and 4 bases at J, with 6 bases between. The CDR3 reads CASSLNRYEQYF. The CDR3 DNA reads TGCGCCAGCAGCTTGAACAGATACGAGCAGTACTTC.

The rearrangement uses TRBV15 and TRBJ1-5; no clear D. V gave up 0 bases and J gave up 0 bases, with 12 bases separating them. Germline assignment: CDR1 LNHNV and CDR2 YYDKDF (reference sequence). CDR3 length: 17 amino acids. The CDR3 protein is CATSRDFSLYSNQPQHF. The CDR3 DNA reads TGTGCCACCAGCAGAGATTTTTCCCTCTATAGCAATCAGCCCCAGCATTTT.

V usage is TRBV3-1 (or the pseudogene TRBV3-2) and J usage is TRBJ2-5; D is perhaps TRBD2 (5 bases). This CDR3 comprises 18 residues. The germline V gene has CDR1 LGHDT and CDR2 YNNKEL (reference sequence). Trimming cost V 0 bases and J 3 bases, with 20 bases left between them. The CDR3 spells CASSQDRGAPSGKETQYF. The CDR3 nucleotides read TGTGCCAGCAGCCAAGATCGAGGCGCCCCCTCCGGGAAAGAGACCCAGTACTTC.

The V gene is TRBV10-3, the J gene TRBJ2-1; the D is unclear. V was shortened by 3 bases and J by 2 bases, with 8 bases between the two germline ends. The CDR3 loop spans 14 amino acids. The germline V gene encodes CDR1 ENHRY and CDR2 SYGVKD. The CDR3 reads CAISERSTYNEQFF. CDR3 nucleotides: TGTGCCATCAGTGAACGCTCTACCTACAATGAGCAGTTCTTC.

The V call is TRBV5-1, the J call TRBJ1-3; no reliable D call. The CDR3 runs 16 residues. V gave up 0 bases and J gave up 0 bases, with 10 bases separating them. Per germline, CDR1 SGHRS and CDR2 YFSETQ. The CDR3 reads CASSLVGGYSGNTIYF. As DNA, the CDR3 is TGCGCCAGCAGCTTGGTTGGCGGATACTCTGGAAACACCATATATTTT.

This chain connects TRBV6-5 to TRBJ2-3, with D perhaps matching TRBD1 (5 bases). Between the trimmed V and J ends, which lost 2 bases and 2 bases, there was a span of 8 bases. CDR1 and CDR2 (germline): MNHEY, SVGAGI. CDR3 length: 14 residues. The CDR3: CASSYRGPTDTQYF. The CDR3 DNA reads TGTGCCAGCAGTTACAGGGGCCCCACAGATACGCAGTATTTT.

The V gene is TRBV6-1, the J gene TRBJ2-6, with D possibly matching TRBD1 (6 bases). In germline, CDR1 is MNHNS, CDR2 SASEGT. The V gene lost 3 bases and the J gene lost 2 bases, with 8 bases spanning the gap. The CDR3 is 15 residues long. In nucleotides, the CDR3 is TGTGCCAGCAGTGACGGGGACACTGGGGCCAACGTCCTGACTTTC. Translation: CASSDGDTGANVLTF.